What follows are 4 T cell receptor beta chains derived from one specimen sequenced in a study of glioma-infiltrating T cells. The iRepertoire nested amplicon-rescue multiplex PCR amplified TCR alpha and beta CDR3s from RNA. From the multiplex PCR reads, TCRdb called clonotypes with MiXCR, one entry per CDR3 protein. Of 9,500 to 15,000 distinct CDR3 sequences in the sample, about 25% were seen once. The sequenced material came from glioma tissue, nonneoplastic brain tissue, or PBMCs (not recorded which). All receptors come from a human donor with low-grade glioma or glioblastoma, undergoing nonglioma brain surgery, or in good health (not recorded which).

Many counts were recorded for this clonotype. The gene calls are TRBV3-1 and TRBJ1-1; weak D call: TRBD1 (6 bases). Germline CDR1 and CDR2: LGHDT and YNNKEL (reference sequence). The CDR3 extends over 13 amino acids. Between the trimmed V and J ends, which lost 5 bases and 5 bases, there was a span of 12 bases. CDR3 in amino acids: CASSNYRETEAFF. The CDR3 DNA reads TGTGCCAGCAGCAATTACAGGGAGACTGAAGCTTTCTTT. Drawing the rest from reference TRBV3-1 and TRBJ1-1, the complete variable domain is DTAVSQTPKYLVTQMGNDKSIKCEQNLGHDTMYWYKQDSKKFLKIMFSYNNKELIINETVPNRFSPKSPDKAHLNLHINSLELGDSAVYFCASSNYRETEAFFGQGTRLTVV.

The chain joins TRBV7-2 to TRBJ2-7, with D possibly TRBD1 on 6 matching bases. CDR1 and CDR2 (germline): SGHTA, FQGNSA. This CDR3 comprises 13 residues. Trimming took 4 bases from V and 6 from J, leaving 13 bases between them. CDR3 loop: CASSSSQGAEQYF. DNA of the CDR3: TGTGCCAGCAGCTCCTCACAGGGTGCCGAGCAGTACTTC.

This clonotype showed up many times. This chain joins TRBV6-1 and TRBJ2-5; D gene ambiguous. The CDR3 length is 12 residues. Trimming shortened V by 3 bases and J by 4 bases, and 6 bases separated the two germline ends. Looked up from germline, CDR1 is MNHNS and CDR2 is SASEGT. CDR3 sequence: CASSDFGETQYF. In DNA, the CDR3 is TGTGCCAGCAGTGATTTCGGAGAGACCCAGTACTTC.

The chain is built from TRBV2 and TRBJ1-1, with D perhaps TRBD1 (6 bases). The germline V gene encodes CDR1 SNHLY and CDR2 FYNNEI. The CDR3 runs 14 residues. V lost 8 bases, J lost 2 bases, and 15 bases lay in between. DNA of the CDR3: TGTGCCAGCGGGAGACAGGTTGATAACACTGAAGCTTTCTTT. Its protein product is CASGRQVDNTEAFF.